This T cell receptor (beta chain) comes out of a study of human T cells and chemical hapten exposure. MiXCR, run by TCRdb on the RACE reads, gives a single entry per CDR3 protein. The sample consists of about 60,000 distinct CDR3 sequences, over 9% of them appearing once. Trimming shortened V by 0 bases and J by 3 bases, and 21 bases separated the two germline ends. Germline loops: CDR1 SEHNR, CDR2 FQNEAQ (reference sequence). This CDR3 has 19 residues. As to time point: pre-sensitization, week 0. As for treatment: therapeutic diphenylcyclopropenone sensitization with weekly scalp DPC. This clonotype was seen a few times.

This specimen was whole blood, taken in connection with sensitization to the hapten diphenylcyclopropenone (DPC). The chain combines TRBV7-9 with TRBJ1-5; D ambiguous. The TCR was taken from a woman aged 40 to 50 with alopecia areata. Some clones in this sample may be carry-over from other donors' samples. CDR3 sequence (DNA): TGTGCCAGCAGCTTAGCGAGTATTGGAGGGCCGTGGGACAATCAGCCCCAGCATTTT. This sequence encodes CASSLASIGGPWDNQPQHF.